This TCR beta chain was sequenced during a study of T cell changes during pregnancy in multiple sclerosis. Per germline, CDR1 SGHRS and CDR2 YFSETQ. CDR3 length: 19 amino acids. Germline trimming cut 4 bases from V and 7 bases from J; bases unmatched to any gene: 19. TCRdb's copy holds only in-frame clones and misses some; the assay was immunoSEQ multiplex PCR. Of tens of thousands of clones listed, more than 90% were seen once; the top ten hold roughly 9.1%. V and J are TRBV5-1 and TRBJ2-1, with 11 positions matching TRBD2. Sequenced here: CD8+ T cells from peripheral blood mononuclear cells, sampled after pregnancy. The source of this sequence is a female donor with multiple sclerosis, enrolled in a pregnancy study. CDR3 sequence: CASSANPGTSGLTGNEQFF. The CDR3 coding sequence is TGCGCCAGCAGCGCGAATCCCGGGACTAGCGGACTGACCGGGAATGAGCAGTTCTTC.